This TCR beta chain comes out of a study of blood T cell repertoires in COVID-19. Across the study: Acute and convalescent COVID-19 samples came from the United States, Italy and Spain. In each case, the material was cDNA or gDNA derived from T cells, B-cell-depleted T cells, or PBMCs.

Per the authors' pipeline: Estimated nucleated cell counts came from reference gene primer amplification. Assay: immunoSEQ multiplex PCR; the TCRdb copy retains only in-frame clones and omits some. V and J calls and clone size come straight from that table; D and trimming were deduced from the DNA. The data show approximately 170,000 clones, about 88% seen once. Sequenced input: peripheral blood. The TCR originated in a woman of 80 years or more in a cohort sampled during active or convalescent COVID-19.

In nucleotides, the CDR3 is TGTGCCAGCAGTTACCTACCGGGACAGGGGAACTACGAGCAGTACTTC. Translation gives CASSYLPGQGNYEQYF. This rearrangement joins TRBV6-2 or TRBV6-3 to TRBJ2-7; TRBD1 agrees at 10 bases. The V segment lost 2 bases and the J segment 3 bases; nucleotides outside the gene matches: 7. Germline V gives CDR1 MNHEY, CDR2 SVGEGT. The CDR3 has 16 amino acids.